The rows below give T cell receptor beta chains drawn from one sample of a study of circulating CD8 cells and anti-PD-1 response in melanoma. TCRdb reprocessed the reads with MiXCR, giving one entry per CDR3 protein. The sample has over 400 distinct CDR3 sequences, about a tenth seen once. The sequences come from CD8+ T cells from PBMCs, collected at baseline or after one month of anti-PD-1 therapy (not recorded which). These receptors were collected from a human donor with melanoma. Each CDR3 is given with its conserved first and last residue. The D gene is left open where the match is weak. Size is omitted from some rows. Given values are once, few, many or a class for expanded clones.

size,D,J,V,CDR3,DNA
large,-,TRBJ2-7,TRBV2,CASIGQGNDEQYF,TGTGCCAGCATAGGTCAGGGTAACGACGAGCAGTACTTC
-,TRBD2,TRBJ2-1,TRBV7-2,CASSEAGPYNEQFF,TGTGCCAGCAGTGAAGCGGGGCCCTACAATGAGCAGTTCTTC
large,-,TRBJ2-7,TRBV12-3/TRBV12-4,CASSSDIYEQYF,TGTGCCAGCAGTTCTGACATCTACGAGCAGTACTTC
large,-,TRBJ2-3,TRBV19,CARRTKGTDTQYF,TGTGCCAGAAGGACAAAGGGAACAGATACGCAGTATTTT
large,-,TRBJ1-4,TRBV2,CASSDIDEKLFF,TGTGCCAGCAGTGATATAGATGAAAAACTGTTTTTT
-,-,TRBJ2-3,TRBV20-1,CSARDLSELPYTDTQYF,TGCAGTGCTAGAGATCTCTCTGAACTACCATACACAGATACGCAGTATTTT
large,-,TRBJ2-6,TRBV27,CASSPLSFSGANVLTF,TGTGCCAGCAGTCCATTAAGTTTCTCTGGGGCCAACGTCCTGACTTTC
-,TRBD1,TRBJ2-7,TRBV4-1,CASSQEPDRDGSEQYF,TGCGCCAGCAGCCAAGAACCGGACAGGGACGGCTCCGAGCAGTACTTC
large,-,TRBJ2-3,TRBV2,CASSEWSTDTQYF,TGTGCCAGCAGTGAATGGAGCACAGATACGCAGTATTTT
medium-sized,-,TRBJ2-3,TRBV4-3,CASSQGLATDTQYF,TGCGCCAGCAGCCAAGGGCTAGCCACAGATACGCAGTATTTT
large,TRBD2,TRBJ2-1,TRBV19,CASATSGGVFNEQFF,TGTGCCAGCGCGACTAGCGGGGGGGTGTTTAATGAGCAGTTCTTC
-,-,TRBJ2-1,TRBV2,CATATGLTEQFF,TGTGCCACCGCGACAGGCCTGACGGAGCAGTTCTTC
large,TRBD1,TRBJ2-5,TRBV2,CAIDGQGEETQYF,TGTGCCATCGATGGACAGGGCGAAGAGACCCAGTACTTC
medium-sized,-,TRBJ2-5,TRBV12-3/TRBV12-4,CASSLVPEEETQYF,TGTGCCAGCAGTTTGGTGCCAGAGGAAGAGACCCAGTACTTC
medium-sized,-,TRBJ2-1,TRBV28,CASSQGRGWHNEQFF,TGTGCCAGCAGTCAGGGCAGGGGATGGCACAATGAGCAGTTCTTC
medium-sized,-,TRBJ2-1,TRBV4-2,CASSQVNAGAQFF,TGTGCCAGCAGCCAAGTTAACGCCGGGGCGCAGTTCTTC
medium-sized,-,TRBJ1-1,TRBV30,CAWSVGDITEAFF,TGTGCCTGGAGTGTAGGGGACATCACTGAAGCTTTCTTT
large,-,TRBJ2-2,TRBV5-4,CASSETTGELFF,TGTGCCAGCAGCGAAACCACCGGGGAGCTGTTTTTT
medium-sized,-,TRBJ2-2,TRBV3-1,CASSSPMNTGELFF,TGTGCCAGCAGCTCCCCGATGAACACCGGGGAGCTGTTTTTT
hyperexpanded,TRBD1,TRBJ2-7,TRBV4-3,CASSQDGTGGEQYF,TGCGCCAGCAGCCAAGACGGGACAGGGGGCGAGCAGTACTTC
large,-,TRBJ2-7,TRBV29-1,CSVLSPAYEQYF,TGCAGCGTTCTGTCTCCGGCCTACGAGCAGTACTTC
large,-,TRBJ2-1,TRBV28,CASSFRPNEQFF,TGTGCCAGCAGTTTCAGGCCCAATGAGCAGTTCTTC
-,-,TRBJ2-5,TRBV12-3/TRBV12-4,CASAGYRETQYF,TGTGCTAGTGCGGGTTACCGAGAGACCCAGTACTTC
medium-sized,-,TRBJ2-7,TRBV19,CASSMWGNEQYF,TGTGCCAGTAGTATGTGGGGGAACGAGCAGTACTTC
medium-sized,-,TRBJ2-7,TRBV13,CASSLGRGPSYEQYF,TGTGCCAGCAGCTTAGGGAGGGGCCCCTCCTACGAGCAGTACTTC
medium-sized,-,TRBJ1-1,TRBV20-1,CSAMGRMNTEAFF,TGCAGTGCTATGGGACGGATGAACACTGAAGCTTTCTTT
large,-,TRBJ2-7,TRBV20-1,CSALSDETYEQYF,TGCAGTGCCCTCTCCGACGAGACCTACGAGCAGTACTTC
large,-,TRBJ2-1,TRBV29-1,CSVEGNELLEQFF,TGCAGCGTTGAGGGCAACGAACTATTGGAGCAGTTCTTC
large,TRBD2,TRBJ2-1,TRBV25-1,CAPREGSYNEQFF,TGTGCCCCCCGGGAGGGGAGCTACAATGAGCAGTTCTTC
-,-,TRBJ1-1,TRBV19,CASSMVWGNTGAFF,TGTGCCAGTAGTATGGTCTGGGGCAACACTGGAGCTTTCTTT
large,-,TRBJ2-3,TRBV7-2,CASSLGALRRTDTQYF,TGTGCCAGCAGCTTAGGCGCCCTGCGGCGCACAGATACGCAGTATTTT
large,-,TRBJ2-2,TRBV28,CASSSGREAGELFF,TGTGCCAGCAGTTCTGGCAGGGAGGCCGGGGAGCTGTTTTTT
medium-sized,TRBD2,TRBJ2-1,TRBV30,CAWIGGSSYNEQFF,TGTGCCTGGATCGGGGGGAGCTCCTACAATGAGCAGTTCTTC
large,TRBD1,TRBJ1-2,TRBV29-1,CSVGQGNYGYTF,TGCAGCGTGGGACAGGGCAACTATGGCTACACCTTC
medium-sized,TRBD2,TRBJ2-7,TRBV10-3,CAISWTSGGPSYEQYF,TGTGCCATCAGCTGGACTAGCGGGGGGCCCTCATACGAGCAGTACTTC
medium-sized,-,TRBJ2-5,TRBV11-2,CASSLAGSTETQYF,TGTGCCAGCAGCTTGGCGGGGAGCACAGAGACCCAGTACTTC
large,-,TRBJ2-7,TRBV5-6,CASSDGGSYEQYF,TGTGCCAGCAGCGACGGAGGGAGCTACGAGCAGTACTTC
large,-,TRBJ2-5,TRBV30,CAWMAETQYF,TGTGCCTGGATGGCGGAGACCCAGTACTTC
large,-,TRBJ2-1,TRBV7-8,CASSLESLYLYNEQFF,TGTGCCAGCAGCTTAGAGTCTCTTTACCTATACAATGAGCAGTTCTTC
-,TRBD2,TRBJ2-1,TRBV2,CASSEGSGGFDEQFF,TGTGCCAGCAGTGAAGGAAGCGGGGGTTTCGATGAGCAGTTCTTC
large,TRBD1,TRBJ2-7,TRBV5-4,CASSSGGYEQYF,TGTGCCAGCAGCTCAGGGGGCTACGAGCAGTACTTC
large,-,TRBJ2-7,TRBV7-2,CASSLEGTGSYEQYF,TGTGCCAGCAGCTTAGAGGGGACCGGCTCCTACGAGCAGTACTTC
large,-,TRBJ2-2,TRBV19,CASGHSVVGELFF,TGTGCCAGCGGGCATAGCGTGGTCGGGGAGCTGTTTTTT
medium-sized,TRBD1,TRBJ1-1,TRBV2,CARDRGEGTEAFF,TGTGCCAGGGACAGGGGAGAAGGGACTGAAGCTTTCTTT
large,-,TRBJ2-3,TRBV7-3,CASSLGLGLGADTQYF,TGTGCCAGCAGCTTAGGGCTCGGGCTGGGTGCAGATACGCAGTATTTT
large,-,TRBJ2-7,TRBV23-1,CASSQSWSRGDRRDEQYF,TGCGCCAGCAGTCAATCATGGAGTAGGGGGGATAGGAGGGACGAGCAGTACTTC
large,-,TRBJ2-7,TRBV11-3,CASSSGPSYEQYF,TGTGCCAGCAGCTCAGGACCCTCCTACGAGCAGTACTTC
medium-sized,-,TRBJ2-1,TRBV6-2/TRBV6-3,CASSYGSPWNEQFF,TGTGCCAGCAGTTACGGCAGTCCTTGGAATGAGCAGTTCTTC
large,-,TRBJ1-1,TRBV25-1,CASSIGGRTEAFF,TGTGCCAGCAGTATAGGGGGACGGACTGAAGCTTTCTTT